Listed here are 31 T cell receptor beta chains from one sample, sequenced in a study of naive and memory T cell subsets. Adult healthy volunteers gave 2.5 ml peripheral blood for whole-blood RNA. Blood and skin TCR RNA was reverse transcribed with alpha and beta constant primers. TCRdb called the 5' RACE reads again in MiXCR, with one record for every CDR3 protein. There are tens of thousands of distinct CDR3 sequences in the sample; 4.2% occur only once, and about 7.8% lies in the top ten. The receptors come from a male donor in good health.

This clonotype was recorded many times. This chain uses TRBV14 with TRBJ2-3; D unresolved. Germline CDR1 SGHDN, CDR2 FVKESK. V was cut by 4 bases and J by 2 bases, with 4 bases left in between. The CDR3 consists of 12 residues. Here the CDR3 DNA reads TGTGCCAGCAGCCTGATCACAGATACGCAGTATTTT. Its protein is CASSLITDTQYF.

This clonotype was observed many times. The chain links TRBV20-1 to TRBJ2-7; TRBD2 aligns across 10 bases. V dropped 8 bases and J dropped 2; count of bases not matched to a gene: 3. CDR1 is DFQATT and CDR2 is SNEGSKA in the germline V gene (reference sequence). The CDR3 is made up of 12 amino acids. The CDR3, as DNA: TGCAGTAAGCGGGGGGGCGCCTACGAGCAGTACTTC. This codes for CSKRGGAYEQYF.

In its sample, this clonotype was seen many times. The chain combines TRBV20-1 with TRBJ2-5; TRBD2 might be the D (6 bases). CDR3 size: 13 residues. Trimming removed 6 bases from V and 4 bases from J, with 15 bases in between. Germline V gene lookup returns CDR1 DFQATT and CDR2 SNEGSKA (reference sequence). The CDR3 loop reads CSARLGGGETQYF. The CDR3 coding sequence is TGCAGTGCCAGGCTCGGGGGAGGAGAGACCCAGTACTTC.

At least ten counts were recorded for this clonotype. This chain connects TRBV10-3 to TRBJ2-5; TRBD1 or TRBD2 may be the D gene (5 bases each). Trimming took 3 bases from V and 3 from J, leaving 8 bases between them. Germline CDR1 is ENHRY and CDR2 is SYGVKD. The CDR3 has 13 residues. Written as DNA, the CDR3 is TGTGCCATCAGTGACGGGGCGGAAGAGACCCAGTACTTC. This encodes CAISDGAEETQYF.

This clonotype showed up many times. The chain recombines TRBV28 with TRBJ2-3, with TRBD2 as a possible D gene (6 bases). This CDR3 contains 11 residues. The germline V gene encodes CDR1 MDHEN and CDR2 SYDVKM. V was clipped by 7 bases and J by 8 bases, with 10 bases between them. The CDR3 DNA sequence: TGTGCCAGCATGGAGGGAAGTACGCAGTATTTT. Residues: CASMEGSTQYF.

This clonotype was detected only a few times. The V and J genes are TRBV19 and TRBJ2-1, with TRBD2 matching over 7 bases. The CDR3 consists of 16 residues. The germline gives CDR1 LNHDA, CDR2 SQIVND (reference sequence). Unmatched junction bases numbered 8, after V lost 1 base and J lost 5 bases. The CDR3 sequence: CASSIVGTNFHNEQFF. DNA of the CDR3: TGTGCCAGTAGTATAGTAGGGACTAATTTTCACAATGAGCAGTTCTTC.

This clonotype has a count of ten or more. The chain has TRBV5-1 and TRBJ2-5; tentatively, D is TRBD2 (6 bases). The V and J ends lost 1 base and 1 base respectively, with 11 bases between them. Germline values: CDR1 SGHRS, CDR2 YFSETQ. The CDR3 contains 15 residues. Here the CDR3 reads CASSLNQRVQETQYF. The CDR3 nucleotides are TGCGCCAGCAGCTTGAATCAGCGGGTCCAAGAGACCCAGTACTTC. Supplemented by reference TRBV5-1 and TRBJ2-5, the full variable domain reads KAGVTQTPRYLIKTRGQQVTLSCSPISGHRSVSWYQQTPGQGLQFLFEYFSETQRNKGNFPGRFSGRQFSNSRSEMNVSTLELGDSALYLCASSLNQRVQETQYFGPGTRLLVL.

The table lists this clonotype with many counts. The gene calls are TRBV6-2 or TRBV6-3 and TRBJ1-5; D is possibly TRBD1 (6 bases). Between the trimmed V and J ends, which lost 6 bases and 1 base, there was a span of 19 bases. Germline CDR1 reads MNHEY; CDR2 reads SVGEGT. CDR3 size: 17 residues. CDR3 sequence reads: CASRPNVRTASNQPQHF. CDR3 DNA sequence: TGTGCCAGCAGACCCAATGTGAGGACAGCCAGCAATCAGCCCCAGCATTTT.

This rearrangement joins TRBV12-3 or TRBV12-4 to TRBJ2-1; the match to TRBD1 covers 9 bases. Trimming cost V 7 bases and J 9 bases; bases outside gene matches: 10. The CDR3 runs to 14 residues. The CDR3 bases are TGTGCCAGCACAGGACAGGGGTTGTGGGCTGAGCAGTTCTTC. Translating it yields CASTGQGLWAEQFF.

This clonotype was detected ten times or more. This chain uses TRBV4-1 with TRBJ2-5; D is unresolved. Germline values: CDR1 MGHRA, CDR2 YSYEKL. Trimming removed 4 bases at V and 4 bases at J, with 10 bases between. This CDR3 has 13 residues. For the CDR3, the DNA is TGCGCCAGCAGCCTAGGGCGACGAGAGACCCAGTACTTC. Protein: CASSLGRRETQYF.

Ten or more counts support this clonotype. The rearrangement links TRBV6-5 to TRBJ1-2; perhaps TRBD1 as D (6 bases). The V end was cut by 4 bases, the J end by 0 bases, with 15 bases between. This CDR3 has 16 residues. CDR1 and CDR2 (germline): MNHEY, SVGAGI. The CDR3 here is CASSSLRQAPNYGYTF. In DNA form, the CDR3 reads TGTGCCAGCAGTTCCCTCAGACAGGCGCCTAACTATGGCTACACCTTC.

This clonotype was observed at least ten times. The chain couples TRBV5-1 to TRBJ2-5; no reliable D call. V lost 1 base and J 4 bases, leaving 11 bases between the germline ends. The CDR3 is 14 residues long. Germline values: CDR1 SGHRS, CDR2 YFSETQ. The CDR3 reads CASSLNPASETQYF. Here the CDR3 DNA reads TGCGCCAGCAGCTTGAACCCAGCGTCAGAGACCCAGTACTTC.

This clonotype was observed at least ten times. The CDR3 loop reads CASSLVPGTNTEAFF. The CDR3 nucleotides are TGTGCCAGCAGCTTAGTACCCGGGACGAACACTGAAGCTTTCTTT. This rearrangement joins TRBV11-2 to TRBJ1-1, with D perhaps matching TRBD1 (5 bases). Germline V gene lookup returns CDR1 SGHAT and CDR2 FQNNGV. Trimming pared 1 base from V and 1 base from J, leaving 10 bases between. This CDR3 contains 15 residues.

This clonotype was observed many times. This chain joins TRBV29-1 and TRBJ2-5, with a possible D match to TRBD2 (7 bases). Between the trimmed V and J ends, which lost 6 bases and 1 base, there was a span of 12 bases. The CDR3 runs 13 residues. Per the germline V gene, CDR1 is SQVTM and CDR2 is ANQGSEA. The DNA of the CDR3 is TGCAGCGTGGGGGGGCGCCCCCAAGAGACCCAGTACTTC. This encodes CSVGGRPQETQYF.

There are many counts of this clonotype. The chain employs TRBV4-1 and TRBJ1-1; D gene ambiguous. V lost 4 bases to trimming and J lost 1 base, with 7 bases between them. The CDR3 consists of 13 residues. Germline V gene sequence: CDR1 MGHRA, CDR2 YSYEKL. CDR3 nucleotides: TGCGCCAGCAGCCTAACACCGAACACTGAAGCTTTCTTT. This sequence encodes CASSLTPNTEAFF.

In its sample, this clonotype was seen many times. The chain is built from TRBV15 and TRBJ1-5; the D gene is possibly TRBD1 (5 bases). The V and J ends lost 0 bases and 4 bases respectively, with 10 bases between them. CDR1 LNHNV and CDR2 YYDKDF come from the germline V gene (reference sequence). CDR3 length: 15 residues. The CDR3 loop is CATSRDGGGNQPQHF. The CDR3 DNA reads TGTGCCACCAGCAGAGATGGGGGGGGGAATCAGCCCCAGCATTTT.

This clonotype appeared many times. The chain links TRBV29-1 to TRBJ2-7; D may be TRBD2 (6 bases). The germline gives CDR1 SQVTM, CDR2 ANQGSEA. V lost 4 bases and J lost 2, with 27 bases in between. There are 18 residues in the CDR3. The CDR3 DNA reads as TGCAGCGTTGTTGGGGGACTCGCAGTTGGTCAAGGACCCTACGAGCAGTACTTC. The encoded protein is CSVVGGLAVGQGPYEQYF.

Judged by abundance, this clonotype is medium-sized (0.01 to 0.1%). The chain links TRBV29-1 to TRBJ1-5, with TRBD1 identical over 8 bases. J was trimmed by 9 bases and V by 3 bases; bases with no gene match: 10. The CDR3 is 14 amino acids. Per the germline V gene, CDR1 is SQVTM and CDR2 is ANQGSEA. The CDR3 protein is CSVEDREVFAPQHF. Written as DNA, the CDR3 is TGCAGCGTTGAGGACAGGGAGGTTTTTGCGCCCCAGCATTTT.

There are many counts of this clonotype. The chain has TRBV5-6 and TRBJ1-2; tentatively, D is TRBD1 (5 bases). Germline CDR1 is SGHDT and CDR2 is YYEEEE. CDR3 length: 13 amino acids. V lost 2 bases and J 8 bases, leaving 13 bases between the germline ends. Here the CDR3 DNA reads TGTGCCAGCAGCTTACAGGTCCCCGACGGCTACACCTTC. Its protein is CASSLQVPDGYTF.

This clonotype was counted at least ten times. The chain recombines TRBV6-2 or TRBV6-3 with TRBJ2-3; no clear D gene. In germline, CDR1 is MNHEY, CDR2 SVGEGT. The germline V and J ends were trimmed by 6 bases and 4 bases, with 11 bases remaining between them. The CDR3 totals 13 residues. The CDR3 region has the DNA TGTGCCAGCAGACTGGACCGCGCAGATACGCAGTATTTT. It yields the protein CASRLDRADTQYF.

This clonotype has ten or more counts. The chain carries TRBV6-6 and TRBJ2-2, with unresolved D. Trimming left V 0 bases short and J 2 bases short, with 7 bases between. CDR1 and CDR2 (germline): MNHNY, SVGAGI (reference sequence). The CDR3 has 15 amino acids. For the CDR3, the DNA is TGTGCCAGCAGTTACTCGCCAGACAACACCGGGGAGCTGTTTTTT. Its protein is CASSYSPDNTGELFF.

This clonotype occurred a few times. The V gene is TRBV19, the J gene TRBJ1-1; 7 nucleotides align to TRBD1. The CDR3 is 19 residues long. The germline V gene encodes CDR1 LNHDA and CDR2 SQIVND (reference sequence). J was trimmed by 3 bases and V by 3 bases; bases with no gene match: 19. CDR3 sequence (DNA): TGTGCCAGTAGTATGGGATTCGGGGCAGGGGGTTTTCGGGACACTGAAGCTTTCTTT. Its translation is CASSMGFGAGGFRDTEAFF.

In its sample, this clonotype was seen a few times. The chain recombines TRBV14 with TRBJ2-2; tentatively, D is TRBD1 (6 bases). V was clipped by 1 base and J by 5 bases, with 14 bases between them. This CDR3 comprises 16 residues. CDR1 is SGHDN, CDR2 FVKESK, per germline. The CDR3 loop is CASSQVKQGWTGELFF. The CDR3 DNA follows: TGTGCCAGCAGCCAAGTTAAACAGGGTTGGACCGGGGAGCTGTTTTTT.

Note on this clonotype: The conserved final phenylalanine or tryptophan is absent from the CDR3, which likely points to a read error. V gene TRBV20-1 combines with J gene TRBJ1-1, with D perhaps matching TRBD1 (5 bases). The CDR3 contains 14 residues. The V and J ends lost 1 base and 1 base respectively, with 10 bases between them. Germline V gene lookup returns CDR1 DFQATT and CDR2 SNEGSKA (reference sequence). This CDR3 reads CSARGGGWNTEAFL. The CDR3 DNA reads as TGCAGTGCTAGAGGGGGCGGCTGGAACACTGAAGCTTTCCTT.

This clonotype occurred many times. CDR3 in DNA: TGTGCCAGCAGTTACTCGACAGGAGGTGAAGCTTTCTTT. This translates into CASSYSTGGEAFF. The chain uses TRBV6-2 or TRBV6-3 and TRBJ1-1, with a weak D call TRBD1 (6 bases). In germline, CDR1 is MNHEY, CDR2 SVGEGT. The ends were cut back, 0 bases at V and 7 bases at J, with 9 bases in the middle. This CDR3 region has 13 residues.

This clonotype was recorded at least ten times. In DNA form, the CDR3 reads TGCGCCAGCAGCCAAAGGACAGGGAGGGATACGCAGTATTTT. Its protein is CASSQRTGRDTQYF. This chain uses TRBV4-1 with TRBJ2-3, with 8 positions matching TRBD1. The ends lost 2 bases at V and 6 bases at J; junction bases unmatched: 4. The CDR3 consists of 14 residues. Germline V gene data show CDR1 as MGHRA and CDR2 as YSYEKL.

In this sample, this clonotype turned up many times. In DNA form, the CDR3 reads TGCGCCAGCAGCCAAGGTCTGACTAGCGGCAGCACAGATACGCAGTATTTT. Translated: CASSQGLTSGSTDTQYF. The chain links TRBV4-3 to TRBJ2-3; 9 nucleotides agree with TRBD2. CDR3 size: 17 residues. Per the germline V gene, CDR1 is LGHNA and CDR2 is YSLEER. The V gene end was trimmed by 1 base and the J gene end by 0 bases; junction bases not matched to a gene: 5.

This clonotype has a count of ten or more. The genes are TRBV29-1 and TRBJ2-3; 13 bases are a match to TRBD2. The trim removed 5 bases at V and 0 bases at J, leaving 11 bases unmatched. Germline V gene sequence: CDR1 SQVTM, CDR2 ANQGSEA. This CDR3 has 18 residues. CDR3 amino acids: CSVLGTGTSGESTDTQYF. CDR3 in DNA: TGCAGCGTTTTAGGGACCGGGACTAGCGGGGAAAGCACAGATACGCAGTATTTT.

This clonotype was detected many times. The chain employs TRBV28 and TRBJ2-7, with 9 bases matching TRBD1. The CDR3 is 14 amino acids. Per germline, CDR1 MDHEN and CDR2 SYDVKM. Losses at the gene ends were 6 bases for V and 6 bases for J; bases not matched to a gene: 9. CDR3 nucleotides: TGTGCCAGCAGCCGGGGCGGACAGGGGATCGAGCAGTACTTC. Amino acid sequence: CASSRGGQGIEQYF. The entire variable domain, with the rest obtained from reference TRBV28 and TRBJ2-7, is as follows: DVKVTQSSRYLVKRTGEKVFLECVQDMDHENMFWYRQDPGLGLRLIYFSYDVKMKEKGDIPEGYSVSREKKERFSLILESASTNQTSMYLCASSRGGQGIEQYFGPGTRLTVT.

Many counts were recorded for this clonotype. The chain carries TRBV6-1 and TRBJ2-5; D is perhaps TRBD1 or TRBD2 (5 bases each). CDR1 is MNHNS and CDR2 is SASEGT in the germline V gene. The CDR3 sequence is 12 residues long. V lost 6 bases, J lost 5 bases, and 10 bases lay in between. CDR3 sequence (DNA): TGTGCCAGCAGAGGAGAGGGGGAGACCCAGTACTTC. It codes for CASRGEGETQYF.

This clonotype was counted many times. The CDR3 DNA follows: TGCAGTGCTAAATCGGGGGTGAATGAAAAACTGTTTTTT. Its translation is CSAKSGVNEKLFF. The rearrangement joins TRBV20-1 to TRBJ1-4; D possibly corresponds to TRBD1 (5 bases). Trimming cost V 4 bases and J 5 bases, with 11 bases left between them. This CDR3 comprises 13 residues. Per the germline V gene, CDR1 is DFQATT and CDR2 is SNEGSKA (reference sequence).